This TCR beta chain appears in the sequencing data of a study of shared clonotypes between healthy human individuals. Study-level findings and limits: Naive CD4 clonotypes overlapped across a handful of donors at roughly 5%. Tissues were not sampled, only blood, and their repertoires likely differ. A generally larger estimated richness was seen in naive subsets than in memory subsets.

Execution of the assay was at deep level. TCRdb's copy holds only in-frame clones and misses some; the assay was immunoSEQ multiplex PCR. The sample yields about 700,000 clones, around 67% seen once. The CDR3 sequence is 15 residues long. The V and J ends lost 3 bases and 4 bases, in that order; junction bases with no gene match: 6. Looked up from germline, CDR1 is LNHDA and CDR2 is SQIVND (reference sequence). Worth noting for this clone: Its target is not known.

The clonotype originates from a woman aged 30 to 39 in good health. The source material was memory CD4+ T cells sorted from blood. Subset indicated: CD45RA-negative fraction. This chain links TRBV19 with TRBJ2-3; 8 nucleotides align to TRBD2. The CDR3 is CASSISSGSADTQYF. The CDR3 bases are TGTGCCAGTAGTATCTCTAGCGGGTCGGCAGATACGCAGTATTTT.